The 3 T cell receptor beta chains below were found in one sample sequenced in a study of T cell repertoires in cytomegalovirus infection. TCRdb analysed the reads with MiXCR anew, one entry per CDR3 protein. The table records around 530,000 distinct CDR3 sequences, approximately 15% of them present only once. Sequencing was performed on CD8+ T cells from PBMCs. The receptors originated from a human donor in good health (CMV status not recorded). Some clones in this sample may be carry-over from other donors' samples.

Only a few counts were recorded for this clonotype. J is TRBJ2-7 and V is TRBV5-6; D may be TRBD2 (5 bases). The CDR3 is 15 amino acids. V was cut by 3 bases and J by 4 bases, with 17 bases left in between. Germline lookup yields CDR1 SGHDT and CDR2 YYEEEE. The CDR3 region has the DNA TGTGCCAGCAGCTCAGGACTCCTGGGCCCATACGAGCAGTACTTC. Protein product: CASSSGLLGPYEQYF. The whole variable domain, remainder taken from reference TRBV5-6 and TRBJ2-7, is DAGVTQSPTHLIKTRGQQVTLRCSPKSGHDTVSWYQQALGQGPQFIFQYYEEEERQRGNFPDRFSGHQFPNYSSELNVNALLLGDSALYLCASSSGLLGPYEQYFGPGTRLTVT.

This clonotype was seen a handful of times. The chain uses TRBV27 and TRBJ2-4, with D tentatively TRBD2 (6 bases). The CDR3 loop spans 14 amino acids. Trimming pared 7 bases from V and 9 bases from J, leaving 19 bases between. Germline assignment: CDR1 MNHEY and CDR2 SMNVEV (reference sequence). CDR3 region: CASTSGLRGGIQYF. DNA for the CDR3: TGTGCCAGCACCTCGGGCCTCCGGGGAGGCATTCAGTACTTC.

This clonotype was observed at least ten times. CDR3 in amino acids: CASSLVYNYEQYF. CDR3 bases: TGTGCCAGCAGCTTAGTATATAACTACGAGCAGTACTTC. V usage is TRBV7-8 and J usage is TRBJ2-7; no definite D call. From germline, CDR1 is SGHVS and CDR2 FQNEAQ. CDR3 size: 13 residues. V was shortened by 1 base and J by 3 bases, with 7 bases between the two germline ends.